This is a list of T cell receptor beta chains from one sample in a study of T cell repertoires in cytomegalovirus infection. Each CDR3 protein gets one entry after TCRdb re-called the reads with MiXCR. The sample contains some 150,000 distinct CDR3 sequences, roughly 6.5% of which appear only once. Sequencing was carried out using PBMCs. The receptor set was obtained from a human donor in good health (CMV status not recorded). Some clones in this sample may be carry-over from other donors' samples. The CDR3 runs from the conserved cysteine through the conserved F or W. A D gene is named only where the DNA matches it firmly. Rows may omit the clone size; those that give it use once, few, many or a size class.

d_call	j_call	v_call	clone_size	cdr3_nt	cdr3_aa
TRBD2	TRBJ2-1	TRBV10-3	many	TGTGCCATCAGTGAGATGGAAGCGGGGGGCCCTCGGAGCTCCTACAATGAGCAGTTCTTC	CAISEMEAGGPRSSYNEQFF
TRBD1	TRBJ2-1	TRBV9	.	TGTGCCAGCAGCGTAAGCCCCACGCAGGGGGCTCTGGGGAATGAGCAGTTCTTC	CASSVSPTQGALGNEQFF
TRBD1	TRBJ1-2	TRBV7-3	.	TGTGCCAGCAGCCCTGGAGGACAGGGCTCTGGCTACACCTTC	CASSPGGQGSGYTF
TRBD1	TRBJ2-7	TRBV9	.	TGTGCCAGCAGCGCAACCGGGACAGGGGTATCCGAGCAGTACTTC	CASSATGTGVSEQYF
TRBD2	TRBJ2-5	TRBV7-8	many	TGTGCCGTAATCGGCACTAGCGGGGGGCTGTACCAAGAGACCCAGTACTTC	CAVIGTSGGLYQETQYF
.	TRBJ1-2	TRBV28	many	TGTGCCAGCAGTCCGGCAGGGTTTTCAAATGGCTACACCTTC	CASSPAGFSNGYTF
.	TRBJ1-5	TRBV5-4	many	TGTGCCAGCAGCAGTGGGCGAAATCAGCCCCAGCATTTT	CASSSGRNQPQHF
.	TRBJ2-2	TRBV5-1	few	TGCGCCAGCAGCTTGGCATCGGGGGCCAACACCGGGGAGCTGTTTTTT	CASSLASGANTGELFF
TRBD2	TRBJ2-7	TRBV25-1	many	TGTGCCAGCAGTCGGCGGGGGTTAATGATAGAGCAGTACTTC	CASSRRGLMIEQYF
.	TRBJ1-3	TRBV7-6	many	TGTGCCAGCAGCCGCGGAGGGGGGGCGCGTGGAAACACCATATATTTT	CASSRGGGARGNTIYF
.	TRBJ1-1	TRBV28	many	TGTGCCAGCAGGCCAGGGCCCACTGAAGCTTTCTTT	CASRPGPTEAFF
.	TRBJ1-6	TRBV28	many	TGTGCCGGAGCCCGGGACATAGACTCACCCCTCCACTTT	CAGARDIDSPLHF
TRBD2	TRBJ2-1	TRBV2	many	TGTGCCGGGACTAGCGGGGGGCTCAATGAGCAGTTCTTC	CAGTSGGLNEQFF
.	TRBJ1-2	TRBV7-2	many	TGTGCCAGCAGCCCCTTTCGGGTCGCCTATGGCTACACCTTC	CASSPFRVAYGYTF
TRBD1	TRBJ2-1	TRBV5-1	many	TGCGCCAGCAGCTTGTCCCACACAGGGGTGTCAGATGAGCAGTTCTTC	CASSLSHTGVSDEQFF
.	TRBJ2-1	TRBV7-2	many	TGTGCCAGCAGCCTCTCTGTTGGGGGGAATGAGCAGTTCTTC	CASSLSVGGNEQFF
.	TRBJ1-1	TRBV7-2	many	TGTGCCAGCAGCGGGGAAGGATTGAACACTGAAGCTTTCTTT	CASSGEGLNTEAFF
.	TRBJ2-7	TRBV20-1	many	TGCAGTGCTAGAGGGGAAGGTCTCGGCTCCTACGAGCAGTACTTC	CSARGEGLGSYEQYF
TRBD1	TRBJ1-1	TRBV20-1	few	TGCAGTGCCCCTGACAGGGTTGTTGGTGAAGCTTTCTTT	CSAPDRVVGEAFF
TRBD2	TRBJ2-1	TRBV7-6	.	TGTGCCAGCAGCCGGACTAGCGGGAGCAGGAGAGGCAATGAGCAGTTCTTC	CASSRTSGSRRGNEQFF
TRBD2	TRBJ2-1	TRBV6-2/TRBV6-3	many	TGTGCCAGCACCCCAAGAACTAGCGGGACGTACAATGAGCAGTTCTTC	CASTPRTSGTYNEQFF
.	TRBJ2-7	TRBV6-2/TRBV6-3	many	TGTGCCATGCCCTCCTACGAGCAGTACTTC	CAMPSYEQYF
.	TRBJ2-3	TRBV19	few	TGTGCCAAAGTAGTTCGCACAGATACGCAGTATTTT	CAKVVRTDTQYF
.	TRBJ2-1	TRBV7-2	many	TGTGCCAGCAGCTTAGTTTACCATGAGCAGTTCTTC	CASSLVYHEQFF
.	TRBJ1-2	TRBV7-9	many	TGTGCCAGCAGCTTCCGGGTAGATGGCTACACCTTC	CASSFRVDGYTF
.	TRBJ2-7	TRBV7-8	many	TGTGCCAGCAGCTTTTTTAGTGACTACGAGCAGTACTTC	CASSFFSDYEQYF
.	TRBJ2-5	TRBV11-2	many	TGTGCCAGCAGCCTCCCCGGGGCGGGGGCCCGTGAGACCCAGTACTTC	CASSLPGAGARETQYF
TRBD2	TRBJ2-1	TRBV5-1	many	TGCGCCAGCAGCTTGGAAGGGACTAGTTCGGTTGAGCAGTTCTTC	CASSLEGTSSVEQFF
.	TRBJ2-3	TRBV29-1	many	TGCAGCGTTGAAGACCCGAGCACAGATACGCAGTATTTT	CSVEDPSTDTQYF
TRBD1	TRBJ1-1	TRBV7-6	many	TGTGCCAGCAGCTTAACGAGGACAGGGACTGAAGCTTTCTTT	CASSLTRTGTEAFF
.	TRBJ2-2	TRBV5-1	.	TGCGCCAGCAGCGGAAGGGGTACGAACACCGGGGAGCTGTTTTTT	CASSGRGTNTGELFF
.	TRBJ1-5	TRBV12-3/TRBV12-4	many	TGTGCCAGCAGTTTCTCGGGGGCTCGGCAGCCCCAGCATTTT	CASSFSGARQPQHF
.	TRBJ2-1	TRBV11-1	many	TGTGCCAGCAGCGAAGGACCGGAGAGGGAGCAGTTCTTC	CASSEGPEREQFF
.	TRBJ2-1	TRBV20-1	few	TGCAGTGCTAGAATGGTGGCGCTCAGCTCCTACAATGAGCAGTTCTTC	CSARMVALSSYNEQFF
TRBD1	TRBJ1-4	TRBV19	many	TGTGCCAGTAGACGGACAGGGTTGACTGAAAAACTGTTTTTT	CASRRTGLTEKLFF
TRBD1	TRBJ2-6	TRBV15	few	TGTGCCACCAGCAGACTAGGACAGGGAGTATCTGGGGCCAACGTCCTGACTTTC	CATSRLGQGVSGANVLTF
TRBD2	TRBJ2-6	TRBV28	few	TGTGCCAGCGGGGAACTAGCGGGTTTAAACCCCTCTGGGGCCAACGTCCTGACTTTC	CASGELAGLNPSGANVLTF